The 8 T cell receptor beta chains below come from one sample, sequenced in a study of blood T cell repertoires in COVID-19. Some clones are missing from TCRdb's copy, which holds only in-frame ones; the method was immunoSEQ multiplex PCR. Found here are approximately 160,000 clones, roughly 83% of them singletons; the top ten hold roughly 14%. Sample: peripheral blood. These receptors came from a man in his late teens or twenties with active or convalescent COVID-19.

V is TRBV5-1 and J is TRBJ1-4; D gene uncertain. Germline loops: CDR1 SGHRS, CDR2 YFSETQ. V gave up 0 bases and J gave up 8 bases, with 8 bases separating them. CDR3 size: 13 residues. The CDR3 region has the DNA TGCGCCAGCAGCTTGGAGGCGGGAGAAAAACTGTTTTTT. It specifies CASSLEAGEKLFF.

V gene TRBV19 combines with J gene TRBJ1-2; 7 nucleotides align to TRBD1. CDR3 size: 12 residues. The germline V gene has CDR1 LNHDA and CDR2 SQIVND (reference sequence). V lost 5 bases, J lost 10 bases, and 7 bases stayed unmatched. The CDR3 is CASSPRTGYYTF. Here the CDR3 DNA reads TGTGCCAGTAGTCCCAGGACAGGATACTACACCTTC.

CDR3 bases: TGTGCCAGCAGCTTTGACAGGATCTACGAGCAGTACTTC. Protein sequence: CASSFDRIYEQYF. J is TRBJ2-7 and V is TRBV7-9; a possible D gene is TRBD1 (6 bases). V was trimmed by 3 bases and J by 3 bases, leaving 9 bases between them. The V gene's germline CDR1 is SEHNR and CDR2 FQNEAQ (reference sequence). The CDR3 contains 13 residues.

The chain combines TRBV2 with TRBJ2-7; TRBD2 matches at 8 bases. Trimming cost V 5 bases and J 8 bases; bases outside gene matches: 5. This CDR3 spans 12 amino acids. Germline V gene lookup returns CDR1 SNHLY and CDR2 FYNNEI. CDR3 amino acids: CASSKEREKQYF. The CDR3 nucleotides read TGTGCCAGCAGTAAGGAGCGGGAGAAGCAGTACTTC.

CDR3 in amino acids: CASSPPRGWGEAFF. The CDR3 coding sequence is TGTGCCAGCTCACCACCGCGGGGATGGGGTGAAGCTTTCTTT. The chain recombines TRBV18 with TRBJ1-1; D ambiguous. This CDR3 region has 14 residues. CDR1 and CDR2 from the germline V gene are KGHSH and LQKENI. V lost 0 bases, J lost 7 bases, and 12 bases lay in between.

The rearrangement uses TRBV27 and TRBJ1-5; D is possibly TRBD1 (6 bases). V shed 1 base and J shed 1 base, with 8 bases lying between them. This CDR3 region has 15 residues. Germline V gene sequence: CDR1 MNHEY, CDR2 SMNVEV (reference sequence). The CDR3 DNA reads TGTGCCAGCAGTTTATATACAGGGAGCAATCAGCCCCAGCATTTT. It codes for CASSLYTGSNQPQHF.

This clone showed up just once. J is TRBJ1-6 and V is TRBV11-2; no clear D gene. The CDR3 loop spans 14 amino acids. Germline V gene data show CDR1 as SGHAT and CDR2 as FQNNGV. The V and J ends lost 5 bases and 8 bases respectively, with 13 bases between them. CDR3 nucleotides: TGTGCCAGCAGCCCGGTCGATGAGTATTCACCCCTCCACTTT. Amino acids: CASSPVDEYSPLHF.

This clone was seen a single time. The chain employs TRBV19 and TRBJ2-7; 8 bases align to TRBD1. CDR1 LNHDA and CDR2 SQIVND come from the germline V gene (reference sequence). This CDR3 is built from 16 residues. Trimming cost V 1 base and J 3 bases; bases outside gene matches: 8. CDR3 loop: CASSIGPGQALYEQYF. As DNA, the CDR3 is TGTGCCAGTAGTATAGGTCCGGGACAGGCCCTCTACGAGCAGTACTTC. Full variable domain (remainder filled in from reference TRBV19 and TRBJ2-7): DGGITQSPKYLFRKEGQNVTLSCEQNLNHDAMYWYRQDPGQGLRLIYYSQIVNDFQKGDIAEGYSVSREKKESFPLTVTSAQKNPTAFYLCASSIGPGQALYEQYFGPGTRLTVT.